The present TCR beta chain was sequenced within a study of T cell repertoires in cytomegalovirus infection. Study summary: Public TCR beta signatures were indicative of both CMV infection and a matching HLA type.

In TCRdb, the reads were re-called with MiXCR into one record per CDR3 protein. The data show 900,000 to 950,000 distinct CDR3 sequences, roughly 30% seen once. To note about this clonotype: What it binds is not known.

The sample consisted of cultured CD8+ T cells from PBMCs, taken from culture after CMV antigen stimulation. The sequence derives from a human donor in good health (CMV status not recorded). Some clones in this sample may be carry-over from other donors' samples.

CDR3 loop: CASSQDRGARHYEQYF. In DNA form, the CDR3 reads TGCGCCAGCAGCCAAGATCGTGGGGCTCGACACTACGAGCAGTACTTC. The chain links TRBV4-1 to TRBJ2-7; D might be TRBD1 (5 bases). V shed 0 bases and J shed 3 bases, with 15 bases lying between them. Germline-derived CDR1 and CDR2 are MGHRA and YSYEKL. This CDR3 region has 16 residues.